This TCR beta chain was sequenced for a study of cytomegalovirus exposure and HLA in healthy donors. Worth noting for this clone: Its antigen remains unknown.

Germline V gene sequence: CDR1 SGHTA, CDR2 FQGNSA. The CDR3 totals 15 residues. The V gene end was trimmed by 5 bases and the J gene end by 9 bases; junction bases not matched to a gene: 10. TCRdb keeps only in-frame clones here, not all; method: immunoSEQ multiplex PCR. Among some 250,000 clones listed, about 92% were seen once. Findings of the study overall: It was reportedly the case that the classifier diagnosed cytomegalovirus status with high specificity and sensitivity.

The chain combines TRBV7-2 with TRBJ2-1; the match to TRBD1 covers 10 bases. This TCR derives from a woman aged 25 to 39 in good health and CMV-seronegative. The sequencing input was PBMCs. Written as DNA, the CDR3 is TGTGCCAGCAGCCCCCGGGACAGGGGCGCGATTGAGCAGTTCTTC. Protein: CASSPRDRGAIEQFF.